This T cell receptor (beta chain) was sequenced in a study of response to subunit inactivated influenza vaccine (dated by TCRdb to the late 2010s). Concerning the study at large: To follow how T cells responded to a trivalent subunit inactivated influenza vaccine, the researchers relied on deep quantitative profiling of the T cell receptor repertoire.

This clonotype was counted ten times or more. Its antigen is unknown. No clone much larger than this one lies a single base away; base qualities are absent. The CDR3 runs 14 residues from the cysteine to the phenylalanine. Only the CDR3 DNA stays, 42 bases, in frame from base 1. Trimming takes 3 bases from V and 2 bases from J, and the germline ends sit 10 bases apart. Points the paper makes about the study in general: The authors proposed that each seasonal influenza vaccination may bring in only a limited number of new T cells.

This specimen's time point label, per the study, means: more than 40 days after influenza vaccine administration. Library creation used RT-PCR. Instrument used: Illumina HiSeq 2500. The public reads were run again by TCRdb, first through fastp at Q25 and then through MiXCR, and only productive beta chains were kept. Rows with a matching CDR3 protein are joined into one entry that keeps the most common DNA and genes. The sample records a few hundred thousand distinct CDR3 sequences, about a tenth of which are singletons. 10% to 15% of the sample is taken by the ten largest. Here the chain combines TRBV12-3 or TRBV12-4 and TRBJ1-1; the D gene cannot be named for sure. This specimen consisted of PBMCs from blood, obtained roughly 46 days after vaccination. The source is a middle-aged man who received an inactivated influenza vaccine. Donor details come from another sample of the same person, matched by shared clones. The sequenced DNA: TGTGCCAGCAGTTTGGTTGGGGAAAACACTGAAGCTTTCTTT. This gives the protein CASSLVGENTEAFF.